What follows is one T cell receptor (beta chain) and its context. The entry originates in a study of blood T cell repertoires in COVID-19. Study-level information: PBMCs, B-cell-depleted T cells, or T cells were the source of the cDNA or gDNA that made up the material.

As processed by the authors: Counts of nucleated cells, estimated from reference gene primer amplification, were obtained. Assay used: immunoSEQ multiplex PCR; TCRdb lists only in-frame clones, some missing. The V and J calls and the clone size are those of that table, but D and trimming were determined from the DNA. The top ten hold less than 2% of the sample, which has 140,000 to 150,000 clones, roughly 79% seen once. Sequencing was done on a sample of peripheral blood. This sequence was found in a woman in her fifties or sixties with acute or convalescent COVID-19.

The CDR3 DNA follows: TGTGCCAGCAGCCGTCCGACGGGTGATACGCAGTATTTT. Protein sequence: CASSRPTGDTQYF. The gene calls are TRBV11-2 and TRBJ2-3; D not certain. Germline V CDR1 and CDR2: SGHAT, FQNNGV. Trimming pared 5 bases from V and 6 bases from J, leaving 12 bases between. The CDR3 length is 13 residues.